This T cell receptor (beta chain) comes out of a study of T cell responses to AZD1222 COVID-19 vaccine. Using immunoSEQ multiplex PCR, the repertoire was profiled, and TCRdb retains in-frame clones only, with some absent. The data show around 160,000 clones, with roughly 91% seen just once and approximately 1.5% held by the top ten. Trimming took 4 bases from V and 4 from J, leaving 13 bases between them. This CDR3 region has 14 residues. Germline values: CDR1 SGHRS, CDR2 YFSETQ. The study's findings and limits: Repertoires were obtained only post-peak T cell response. Spike-wide vaccine-associated CD4 TCRs dominated at 160-218 and 743-854. Seropositive status at baseline applied to only a handful of AZD1222 recipients. Spike-specific TCR breadth and depth both grew after two AZD1222 doses.

Remarks on this clone: Its antigen is not identified.

The rearrangement joins TRBV5-1 to TRBJ2-3; D may be TRBD1 (6 bases). The sequence was obtained from an adult in good health. Sequenced here: peripheral blood, sampled on day 0 of AZD1222 vaccination. CDR3 protein: CASSAENRADTQYF. CDR3 coding DNA: TGCGCCAGCAGCGCGGAAAACAGGGCAGATACGCAGTATTTT.